The rows below give T cell receptor beta chains drawn from one sample of a study of early T cells in non-severe SARS-CoV-2 infection. One entry per CDR3 protein results from TCRdb running MiXCR on the 5' RACE reads. The sample has around 29,000 distinct CDR3 sequences; roughly 5.3% are singletons. The sequenced sample consisted of whole blood. The receptors were gathered from an adult who was a healthcare worker with PCR-confirmed SARS-CoV-2 infection or an uninfected control (not recorded which). CDR3s leave out the opening cysteine and the closing phenylalanine or tryptophan.

v_call: TRBV27; cdr3_aa: ASTSSGPEDYEQY
v_call: TRBV20-1; cdr3_aa: SARGVAGRLQETQY
v_call: TRBV2; cdr3_aa: ASTTTRYEQY
v_call: TRBV27; cdr3_aa: ASSSQGRGYNEQF
v_call: TRBV13; cdr3_aa: ASSLRDSPYNEQF
v_call: TRBV18; cdr3_aa: ASSPPAGSGNTIY
v_call: TRBV12-3/TRBV12-4; cdr3_aa: ASSLRNTEAF
v_call: TRBV20-1; cdr3_aa: SARARRGEQY
v_call: TRBV30; cdr3_aa: AWSGTSGRRGEQF
v_call: TRBV28; cdr3_aa: ASSFTGQEYTDTQY
v_call: TRBV20-1; cdr3_aa: SAKLGTENQPQH
v_call: TRBV19; cdr3_aa: ASRARGAGGNEQF
v_call: TRBV28; cdr3_aa: ASSLGTGHEQY
v_call: TRBV7-9; cdr3_aa: ASSRYGEQY
v_call: TRBV6-6; cdr3_aa: ASSYSKGTGELF
v_call: TRBV5-1; cdr3_aa: ASSLRREKTYEQY
v_call: TRBV29-1; cdr3_aa: SATLADTYEQY
v_call: TRBV4-3; cdr3_aa: ASSLHGGETQY
v_call: TRBV19; cdr3_aa: ASSIGRWGGTDTQY
v_call: TRBV6-2/TRBV6-3; cdr3_aa: ASTSEGGFYAYEQY
v_call: TRBV27; cdr3_aa: ASSLRQTNTEAF
v_call: TRBV18; cdr3_aa: ASSPRGGGQGENYGYT